The TCR beta chain described here comes from a study of blood T cell repertoires in COVID-19. Overall study: The United States, Italy and Spain were the sources of the acute and convalescent COVID-19 samples. PBMCs, B-cell-depleted T cells, or T cells were the source of the cDNA or gDNA that made up the material.

CDR3 length equals 12 residues. J lost 13 bases, V lost 3 bases, and 5 bases had no gene match. CDR1 is LGHDT and CDR2 is YNNKEL in the germline V gene (reference sequence). The repertoire was sequenced with immunoSEQ multiplex PCR; TCRdb's copy has only in-frame clones and lacks some. The data show 95,000 to 120,000 clones, more than 70% seen once. The receptor was derived from an older woman who had recovered from COVID-19. This chain connects TRBV3-1 (or the pseudogene TRBV3-2) to TRBJ2-5; 10 nucleotides align to TRBD1. The sample taken for sequencing was peripheral blood. The CDR3 nucleotides are TGTGCCAGCAGCCAGGTCGGGGACAGGGGGTACTTC. Translating gives CASSQVGDRGYF.